The table lists the clone carrying this T cell receptor (beta chain) with a few counts. Antigen: not known. This entry comes from a study of cytomegalovirus exposure and HLA in healthy donors. Amplification used 60 Vbeta primers and 13 Jbeta primers. Assay: immunoSEQ multiplex PCR; the TCRdb copy retains only in-frame clones and omits some. The sample contains under 150,000 clones, approximately 75% of which appear only once. Study-wide results and caveats: HLA allele associations emerged for 15,000 to 20,000 TCR beta sequences in a later analysis, at 0.05 false discovery rate. High sensitivity and specificity were reportedly achieved when the classifier diagnosed cytomegalovirus status.

This CDR3 is 12 amino acids long. CDR1 and CDR2 from the germline V gene are SQVTM and ANQGSEA. Trimming removed 4 bases from V and 4 bases from J, with 10 bases in between. The source is a man in his forties or fifties in good health and CMV-seropositive. The chain recombines TRBV29-1 with TRBJ1-2, with D possibly matching TRBD1 (6 bases). Material: PBMCs. The CDR3 bases are TGCAGCGTTGCGGCAGGGGTCTATGGCTACACCTTC. Its protein product is CSVAAGVYGYTF. Based on the CDR3 plus reference TRBV29-1 and TRBJ1-2, the full variable domain is SAVISQKPSRDICQRGTSLTIQCQVDSQVTMMFWYRQQPGQSLTLIATANQGSEATYESGFVIDKFPISRPNLTFSTLTVSNMSPEDSSIYLCSVAAGVYGYTFGSGTRLTVV.